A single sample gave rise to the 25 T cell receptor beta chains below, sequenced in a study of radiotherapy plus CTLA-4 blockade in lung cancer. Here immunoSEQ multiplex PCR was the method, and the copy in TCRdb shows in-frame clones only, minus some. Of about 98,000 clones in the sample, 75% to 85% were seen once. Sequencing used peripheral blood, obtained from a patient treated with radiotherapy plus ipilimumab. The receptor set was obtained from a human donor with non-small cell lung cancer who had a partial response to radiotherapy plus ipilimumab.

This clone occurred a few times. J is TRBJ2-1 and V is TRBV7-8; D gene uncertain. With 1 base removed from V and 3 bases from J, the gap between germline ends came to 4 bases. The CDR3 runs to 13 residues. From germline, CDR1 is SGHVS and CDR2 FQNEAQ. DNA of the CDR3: TGTGCCAGCAGCTTAGGCAGCTACAATGAGCAGTTCTTC. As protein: CASSLGSYNEQFF. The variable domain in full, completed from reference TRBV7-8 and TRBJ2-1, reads GAGVSQSPRYKVAKRGQDVALRCDPISGHVSLFWYQQALGQGPEFLTYFQNEAQLDKSGLPSDRFFAERPEGSVSTLKIQRTQQEDSAVYLCASSLGSYNEQFFGPGTRLTVL.

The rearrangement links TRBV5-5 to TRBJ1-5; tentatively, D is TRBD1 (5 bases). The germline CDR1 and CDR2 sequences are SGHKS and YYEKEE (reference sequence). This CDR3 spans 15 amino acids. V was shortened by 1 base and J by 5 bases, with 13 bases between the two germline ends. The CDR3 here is CASSLWGEQYQPQHF. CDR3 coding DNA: TGTGCCAGCAGCTTGTGGGGGGAACAGTATCAGCCCCAGCATTTT.

CDR3 amino acids: CASSVIPGQGSYEQYF. CDR3 sequence (DNA): TGTGCCAGCAGTGTCATACCGGGACAGGGGTCCTACGAGCAGTACTTC. This rearrangement joins TRBV6-1 to TRBJ2-7, with 10 bases that match TRBD1. With V trimmed by 4 bases and J by 1 base, 7 bases remained unmatched. Germline loops: CDR1 MNHNS, CDR2 SASEGT. The CDR3 covers 16 residues.

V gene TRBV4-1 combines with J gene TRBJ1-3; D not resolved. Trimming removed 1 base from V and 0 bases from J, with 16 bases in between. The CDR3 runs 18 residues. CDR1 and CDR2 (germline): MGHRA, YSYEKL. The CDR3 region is CASSQVDLGLSSGNTIYF. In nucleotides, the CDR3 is TGCGCCAGCAGCCAAGTTGATCTGGGCCTCAGCTCTGGAAACACCATATATTTT.

The CDR3 protein is CASSLKTGPGYEQYF. For the CDR3, the DNA is TGTGCCAGCAGCTTAAAAACAGGGCCCGGCTACGAGCAGTACTTC. The chain has TRBV7-2 and TRBJ2-7; tentatively, D is TRBD1 (6 bases). The V gene lost 2 bases and the J gene lost 3 bases, with 14 bases spanning the gap. This CDR3 comprises 15 residues. Germline values: CDR1 SGHTA, CDR2 FQGNSA.

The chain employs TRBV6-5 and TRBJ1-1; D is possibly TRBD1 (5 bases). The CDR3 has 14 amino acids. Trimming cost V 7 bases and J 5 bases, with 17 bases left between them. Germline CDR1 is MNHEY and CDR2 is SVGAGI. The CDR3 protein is CASTRDNRKTEAFF. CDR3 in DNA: TGTGCCAGCACCCGCGATAACAGGAAAACTGAAGCTTTCTTT.

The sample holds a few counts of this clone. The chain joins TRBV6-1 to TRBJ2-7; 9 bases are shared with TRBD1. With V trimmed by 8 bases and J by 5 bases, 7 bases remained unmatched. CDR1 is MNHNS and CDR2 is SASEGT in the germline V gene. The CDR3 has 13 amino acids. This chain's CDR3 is CASWDREFHEQYF. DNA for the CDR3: TGTGCCAGCTGGGACAGGGAATTTCACGAGCAGTACTTC.

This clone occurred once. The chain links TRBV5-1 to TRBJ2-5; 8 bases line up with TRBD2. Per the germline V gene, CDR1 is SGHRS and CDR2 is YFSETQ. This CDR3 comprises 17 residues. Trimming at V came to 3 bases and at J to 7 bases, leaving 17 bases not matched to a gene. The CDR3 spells CASSSQGSKRESGTQYF. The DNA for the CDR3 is TGCGCCAGCAGCTCCCAAGGGTCGAAGCGGGAGTCGGGGACCCAGTACTTC.

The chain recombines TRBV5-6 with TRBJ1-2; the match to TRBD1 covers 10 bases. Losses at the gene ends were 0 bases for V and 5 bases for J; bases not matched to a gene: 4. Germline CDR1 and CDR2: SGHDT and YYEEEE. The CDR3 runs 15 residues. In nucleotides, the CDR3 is TGTGCCAGCAGCTTGGGCGGGGGACAGGGGTATGGCTACACCTTC. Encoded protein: CASSLGGGQGYGYTF.

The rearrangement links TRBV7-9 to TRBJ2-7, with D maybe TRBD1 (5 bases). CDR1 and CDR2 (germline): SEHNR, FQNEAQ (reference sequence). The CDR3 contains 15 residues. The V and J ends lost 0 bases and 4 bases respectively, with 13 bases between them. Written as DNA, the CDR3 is TGTGCCAGCAGCTTAGCCGGCCAGGGAAGGTACGAGCAGTACTTC. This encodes CASSLAGQGRYEQYF.

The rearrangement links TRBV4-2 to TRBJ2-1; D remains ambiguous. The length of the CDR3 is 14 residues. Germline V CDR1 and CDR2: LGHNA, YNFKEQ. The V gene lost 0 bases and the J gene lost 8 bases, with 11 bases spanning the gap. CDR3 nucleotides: TGTGCCAGCAGCCAAGATTTGGGTGGGCATGAGCAGTTCTTC. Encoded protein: CASSQDLGGHEQFF.

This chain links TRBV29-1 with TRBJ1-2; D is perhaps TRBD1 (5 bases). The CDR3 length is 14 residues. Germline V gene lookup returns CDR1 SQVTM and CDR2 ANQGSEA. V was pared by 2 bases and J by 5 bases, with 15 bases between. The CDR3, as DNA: TGCAGCGTTGAAAACCCCGGCAGGGATTATGGCTACACCTTC. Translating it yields CSVENPGRDYGYTF.

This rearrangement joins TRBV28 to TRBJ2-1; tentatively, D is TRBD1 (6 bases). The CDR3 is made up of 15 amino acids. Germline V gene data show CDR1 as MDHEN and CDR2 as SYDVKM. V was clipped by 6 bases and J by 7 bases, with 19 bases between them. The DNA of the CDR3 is TGTGCCAGCAGAGGGAGCCAGGACAGAGTAAATGAGCAGTTCTTC. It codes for CASRGSQDRVNEQFF.

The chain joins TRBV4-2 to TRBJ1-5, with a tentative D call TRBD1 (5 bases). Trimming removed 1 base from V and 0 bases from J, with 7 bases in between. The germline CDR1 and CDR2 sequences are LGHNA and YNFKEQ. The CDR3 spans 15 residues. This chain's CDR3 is CASSQAGVSNQPQHF. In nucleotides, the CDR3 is TGTGCCAGCAGCCAAGCGGGGGTTAGCAATCAGCCCCAGCATTTT.

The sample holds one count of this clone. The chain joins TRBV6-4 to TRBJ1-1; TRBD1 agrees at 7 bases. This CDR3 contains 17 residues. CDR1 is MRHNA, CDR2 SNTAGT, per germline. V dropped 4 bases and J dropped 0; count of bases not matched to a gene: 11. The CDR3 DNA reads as TGTGCCAGCAGTGGGCCAGGGGGTGTCACGATGAACACTGAAGCTTTCTTT. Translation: CASSGPGGVTMNTEAFF.

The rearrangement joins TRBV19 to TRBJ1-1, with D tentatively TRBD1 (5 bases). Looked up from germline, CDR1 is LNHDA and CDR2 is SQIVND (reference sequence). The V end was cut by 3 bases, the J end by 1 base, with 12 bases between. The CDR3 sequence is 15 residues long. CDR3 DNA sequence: TGTGCCAGTAGTATGGCAGGGTTCGGGAACACTGAAGCTTTCTTT. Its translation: CASSMAGFGNTEAFF.

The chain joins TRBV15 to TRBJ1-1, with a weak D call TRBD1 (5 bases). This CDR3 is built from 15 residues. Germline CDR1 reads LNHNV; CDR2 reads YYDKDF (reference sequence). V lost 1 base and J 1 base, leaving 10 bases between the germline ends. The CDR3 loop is CATSRGGRPNTEAFF. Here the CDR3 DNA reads TGTGCCACCAGCAGAGGGGGCAGGCCGAACACTGAAGCTTTCTTT.

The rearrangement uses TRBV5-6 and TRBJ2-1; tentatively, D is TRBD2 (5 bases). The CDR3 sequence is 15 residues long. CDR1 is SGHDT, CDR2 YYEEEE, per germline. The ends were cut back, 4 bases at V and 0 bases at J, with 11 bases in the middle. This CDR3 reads CASSLRGLSYNEQFF. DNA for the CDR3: TGTGCCAGCAGCCTCCGGGGTCTCTCCTACAATGAGCAGTTCTTC.

The CDR3 is CASSVATGASAVNNEQFF. CDR3 DNA: TGTGCCAGCAGCGTAGCTACGGGAGCGTCCGCAGTAAACAATGAGCAGTTCTTC. The V gene is TRBV9, the J gene TRBJ2-1; TRBD2 might be the D (6 bases). Trimming left V 0 bases short and J 5 bases short, with 21 bases between. This CDR3 has 18 amino acids. Looked up from germline, CDR1 is SGDLS and CDR2 is YYNGEE.

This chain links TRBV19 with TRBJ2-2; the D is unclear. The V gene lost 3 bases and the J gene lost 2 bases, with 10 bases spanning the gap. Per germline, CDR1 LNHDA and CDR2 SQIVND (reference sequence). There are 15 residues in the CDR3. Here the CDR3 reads CASSMLRSNTGELFF. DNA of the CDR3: TGTGCCAGTAGTATGTTGCGGAGCAACACCGGGGAGCTGTTTTTT.

As DNA, the CDR3 is TGTGCCAGCAGGGCCGGAGGGACAGGGGGTAGAGAGACCCAGTACTTC. This translates into CASRAGGTGGRETQYF. The chain recombines TRBV27 with TRBJ2-5, with 11 bases that match TRBD1. V trimming: 6 bases; J trimming: 4 bases; junction bases outside the gene matches: 10. CDR3 length equals 16 residues. Germline loops: CDR1 MNHEY, CDR2 SMNVEV (reference sequence).

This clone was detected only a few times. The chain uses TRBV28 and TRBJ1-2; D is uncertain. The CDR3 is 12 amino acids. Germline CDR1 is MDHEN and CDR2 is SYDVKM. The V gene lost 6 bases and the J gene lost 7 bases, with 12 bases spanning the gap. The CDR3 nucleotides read TGTGCCAGCAGCCCACAAGCGTTTGGCTACACCTTC. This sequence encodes CASSPQAFGYTF.

The CDR3 DNA follows: TGTGCCAGCAGCTTGAGCCCGGGGTTCGATGAGCAGTTCTTC. Translating it yields CASSLSPGFDEQFF. V and J are TRBV7-3 and TRBJ2-1; TRBD2 is a possible D gene (5 bases). CDR1 is SGHTA and CDR2 is FQGTGA in the germline V gene. V lost 3 bases and J lost 8, with 14 bases in between. The CDR3 loop spans 14 amino acids. The full variable domain, its missing parts supplied by reference TRBV7-3 and TRBJ2-1, is GAGVSQTPSNKVTEKGKYVELRCDPISGHTALYWYRQSLGQGPEFLIYFQGTGAADDSGLPNDRFFAVRPEGSVSTLKIQRTERGDSAVYLCASSLSPGFDEQFFGPGTRLTVL.

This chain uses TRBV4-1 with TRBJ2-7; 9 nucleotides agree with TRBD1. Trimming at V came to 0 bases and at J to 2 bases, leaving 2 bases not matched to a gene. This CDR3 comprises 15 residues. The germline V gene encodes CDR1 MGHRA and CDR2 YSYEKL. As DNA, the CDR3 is TGCGCCAGCAGCCAAGAACAGGGGGCGACCTACGAGCAGTACTTC. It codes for CASSQEQGATYEQYF.

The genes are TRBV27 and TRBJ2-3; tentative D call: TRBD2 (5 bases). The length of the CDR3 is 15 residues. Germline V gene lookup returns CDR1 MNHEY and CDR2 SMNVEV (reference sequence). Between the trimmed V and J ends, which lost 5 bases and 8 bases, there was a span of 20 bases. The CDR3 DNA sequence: TGTGCCAGCAGTCCCAACGGACTTGCTCCCGGTACGCAGTATTTT. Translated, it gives CASSPNGLAPGTQYF.